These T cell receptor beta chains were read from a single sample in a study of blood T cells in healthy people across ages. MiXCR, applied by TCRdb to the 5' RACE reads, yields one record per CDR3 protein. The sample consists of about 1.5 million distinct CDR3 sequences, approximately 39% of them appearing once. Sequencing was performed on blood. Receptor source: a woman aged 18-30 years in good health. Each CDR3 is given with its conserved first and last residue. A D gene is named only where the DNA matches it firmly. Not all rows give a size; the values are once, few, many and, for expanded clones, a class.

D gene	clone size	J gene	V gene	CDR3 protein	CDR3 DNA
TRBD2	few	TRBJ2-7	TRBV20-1	CSARDGLAGGQYEQYF	TGCAGTGCTAGAGATGGCCTAGCGGGAGGGCAGTACGAGCAGTACTTC
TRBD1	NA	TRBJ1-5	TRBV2	CASSQGTGTQPQHF	TGTGCCAGCAGTCAGGGGACAGGGACGCAGCCCCAGCATTTT
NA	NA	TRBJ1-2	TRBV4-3	CASSRARGAYGYTF	TGCGCCAGCAGCCGTGCCAGGGGCGCCTATGGCTACACCTTC
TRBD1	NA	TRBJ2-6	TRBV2	CASSVGQGRSGANVLTF	TGTGCCAGCAGTGTGGGACAGGGACGCTCTGGGGCCAACGTCCTGACTTTC
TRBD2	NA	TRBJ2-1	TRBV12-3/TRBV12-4	CASRWTSGHNEQFF	TGTGCCAGCAGGTGGACTAGCGGACACAATGAGCAGTTCTTC
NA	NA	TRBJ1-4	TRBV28	CASSSHPREKLFF	TGTGCCAGCAGTTCTCACCCCAGGGAAAAACTGTTTTTT
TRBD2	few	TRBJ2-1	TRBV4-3	CASSQLAGGPHEQFF	TGCGCCAGCAGCCAACTAGCGGGAGGGCCCCATGAGCAGTTCTTC
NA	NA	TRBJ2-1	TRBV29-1	CSGEGVSYNEQFF	TGCAGCGGTGAGGGGGTTTCCTACAATGAGCAGTTCTTC
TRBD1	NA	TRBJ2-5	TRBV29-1	CSVVQGRETQYF	TGCAGCGTCGTACAGGGGAGAGAGACCCAGTACTTC
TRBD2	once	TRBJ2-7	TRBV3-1	CASSQDGAGAHNEQYF	TGTGCCAGCAGCCAAGATGGGGCGGGAGCCCACAATGAGCAGTACTTC
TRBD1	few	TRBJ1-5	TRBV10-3	CAIRKTGDQPQHF	TGTGCCATCAGGAAAACAGGGGATCAGCCCCAGCATTTT
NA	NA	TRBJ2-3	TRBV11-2	CASSHGGRDTQYF	TGTGCCAGCAGCCACGGGGGTCGAGATACGCAGTATTTT
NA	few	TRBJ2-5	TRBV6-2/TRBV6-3	CASSYLAGAYNEQYF	TGTGCCAGCAGTTACTTGGCGGGGGCATACAATGAGCAGTACTTC
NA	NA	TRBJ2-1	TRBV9	CASSVGPTNYNEQFF	TGTGCCAGCAGCGTAGGCCCGACAAACTACAATGAGCAGTTCTTC
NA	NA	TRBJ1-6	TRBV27	CASSPLGQSLNSPLHF	TGTGCCAGCAGTCCACTCGGACAGTCCCTGAATTCACCCCTCCACTTT
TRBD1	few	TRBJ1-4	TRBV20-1	CSARDRGGQGPEKLFF	TGCAGTGCTAGAGATCGAGGAGGACAGGGGCCTGAAAAACTGTTTTTT
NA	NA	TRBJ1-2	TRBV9	CASSVAVASRGASNYGYTF	TGTGCCAGCAGTGTAGCGGTCGCAAGTAGAGGGGCCTCTAACTATGGCTACACCTTC
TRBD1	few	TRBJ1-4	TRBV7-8	CASSLAGQGGLSTNEKLFF	TGTGCCAGCAGCTTAGCGGGACAGGGTGGACTATCAACTAATGAAAAACTGTTTTTT
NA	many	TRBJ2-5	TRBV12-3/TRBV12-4	CASGPFGGKETQYF	TGTGCCAGCGGTCCTTTTGGGGGTAAAGAGACCCAGTACTTC
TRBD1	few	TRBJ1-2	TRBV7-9	CASSFRDSDYGYTF	TGTGCCAGCAGCTTCCGGGACAGTGACTATGGCTACACCTTC
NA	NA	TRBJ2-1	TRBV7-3	CASSPRATSYNEQFF	TGTGCCAGCAGCCCCAGAGCGACCTCCTACAATGAGCAGTTCTTC
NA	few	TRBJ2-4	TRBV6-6	CASSYGAGGSYELYF	TGTGCCAGCAGTTACGGGGCGGGTGGCTCCTACGAGCTGTACTTC
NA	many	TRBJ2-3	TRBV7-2	CASSLLDWGSDTQYF	TGTGCCAGCAGCTTATTGGACTGGGGATCAGATACGCAGTATTTT
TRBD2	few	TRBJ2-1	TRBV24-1	CATSDSFASGHPNEQFF	TGTGCCACCAGTGATTCGTTTGCTAGCGGGCACCCCAATGAGCAGTTCTTC
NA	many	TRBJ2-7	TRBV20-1	CSARAGYEQYF	TGCAGTGCTAGGGCCGGTTACGAGCAGTACTTC
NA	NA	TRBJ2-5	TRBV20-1	CSARDPLVVSVEQYF	TGTAGTGCTAGAGATCCGCTAGTCGTTAGTGTGGAGCAGTACTTC
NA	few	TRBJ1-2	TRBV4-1	CASSLPAVRYGYTF	TGCGCCAGCAGCCTCCCGGCCGTTCGGTACGGCTACACCTTC
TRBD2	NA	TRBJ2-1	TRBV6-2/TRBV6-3	CASRLAGGDYNEQFF	TGTGCCAGCAGATTAGCGGGGGGTGACTACAATGAGCAGTTCTTC
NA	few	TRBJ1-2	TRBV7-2	CASSRQYDYGYTF	TGTGCCAGCAGCCGACAGTATGACTATGGCTACACCTTC
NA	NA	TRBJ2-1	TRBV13	CASSNTGTSQFF	TGTGCCAGCAGCAACACCGGGACTTCGCAGTTCTTC